This T cell receptor beta chain was recorded in a study of cytotoxic CD8 clonotypes in ibrutinib-treated CLL. Study-level findings and limits: Clonality went up at the time of ibrutinib response, stayed stable in sustained remission, and later dropped back toward its baseline level at progression. Baseline clonality was higher than in age-matched healthy donors and moved in step with circulating CD8+ T-cell counts. Timing of sampling differed between sustained-remission and progressing patients.

The data were produced by immunoSEQ multiplex PCR, yet TCRdb's version contains in-frame clones alone and is incomplete. This table holds approximately 84,000 clones, approximately 86% found once. Notes on this clone: Its antigen remains unknown.

Germline lookup yields CDR1 SNHLY and CDR2 FYNNEI. This CDR3 comprises 16 residues. Trimming removed 6 bases from V and 0 bases from J; junction bases left unmatched: 11. Sequencing used PBMCs, obtained before ibrutinib treatment. This clonotype originated in a human donor with chronic lymphocytic leukemia. The rearrangement uses TRBV2 and TRBJ2-7; 7 bases fit TRBD2. The DNA of the CDR3 is TGTGCCAGCAGGGGGGGAACGGGAGGTATCTCCTACGAGCAGTACTTC. Translating it yields CASRGGTGGISYEQYF.